This T cell receptor (beta chain) is from a study of graft-versus-host responses after intestinal transplantation. The length of the CDR3 is 12 residues. Germline V CDR1 and CDR2: GTSNPN, SVGIG (reference sequence). V was pared by 0 bases and J by 3 bases, with 6 bases between. This table comes from immunoSEQ multiplex PCR, and its TCRdb copy is limited to in-frame clones, with some not included. The data show roughly 120,000 clones, with 93% seen just once and 0.5% to 0.6% held by the top ten. A note on this clone: Antigen: not known. This same CDR3 is encoded by further DNA sequences in the sample.

This TCR derives from a human donor who received an intestinal transplant. The rearrangement uses TRBV30 and TRBJ2-7; tentatively, D is TRBD1 (5 bases). The sequences come from unstimulated CD8+ T cells sorted from spleen or lymph node cells, collected before intestinal transplant. Written as DNA, the CDR3 is TGTGCCTGGAGTGTAAGGGGCTACGAGCAGTACTTC. Protein product: CAWSVRGYEQYF.